These 4 T cell receptor beta chains originate from one sample sequenced in a study of T-cell memory formation after mild COVID-19. One entry per CDR3 protein results from TCRdb running MiXCR on the 5' RACE reads. The data show approximately 350,000 distinct CDR3 sequences, 10% to 15% seen once. Sequencing was done on a sample of PBMCs or a T cell subset sorted from them (not recorded which). These receptors were obtained from a man aged 18 to 35 who had mild COVID-19 (a few samples of this study predate the infection). Cell type and time point are not known.

This clonotype turned up a few times. The chain is built from TRBV7-3 and TRBJ2-3; D might be TRBD1 or TRBD2, each matching 7 bases. Germline CDR1 and CDR2: SGHTA and FQGTGA. The CDR3 is 16 residues long. Trimming shortened V by 1 base and J by 2 bases, and 13 bases separated the two germline ends. CDR3 residues: CASSLKGGGFTDTQYF. The CDR3 bases are TGTGCCAGCAGCTTAAAGGGAGGGGGCTTCACAGATACGCAGTATTTT. The whole variable domain, remainder taken from reference TRBV7-3 and TRBJ2-3, is GAGVSQTPSNKVTEKGKYVELRCDPISGHTALYWYRQSLGQGPEFLIYFQGTGAADDSGLPNDRFFAVRPEGSVSTLKIQRTERGDSAVYLCASSLKGGGFTDTQYFGPGTRLTVL.

This clonotype was seen ten or more times. The chain has TRBV6-6 and TRBJ2-5, with D unresolved. The CDR3 runs to 11 residues. Germline V gives CDR1 MNHNY, CDR2 SVGAGI (reference sequence). Between the trimmed V and J ends, which lost 2 bases and 5 bases, there was a span of 3 bases. CDR3 residues: CASSYDETQYF. The CDR3 DNA reads as TGTGCCAGCAGTTACGATGAGACCCAGTACTTC.

This rearrangement joins TRBV20-1 to TRBJ2-3; 9 bases agree with TRBD1. V was clipped by 3 bases and J by 5 bases; unmatched bases: 6. CDR1 and CDR2 from the germline V gene are DFQATT and SNEGSKA (reference sequence). This CDR3 is built from 14 residues. CDR3 residues: CSASLGTGLDTQYF. The CDR3, as DNA: TGCAGTGCTAGTTTAGGGACAGGGTTAGATACGCAGTATTTT.

This clonotype was picked up a small number of times. This chain joins TRBV18 and TRBJ1-4; 9 bases are shared with TRBD1. CDR3 length equals 16 residues. The germline V gene encodes CDR1 KGHSH and CDR2 LQKENI. Losses at the gene ends were 1 base for V and 7 bases for J; bases not matched to a gene: 7. This chain's CDR3 is CASSPQVQGAREKLFF. The DNA for the CDR3 is TGTGCCAGCTCACCACAAGTACAGGGGGCGCGTGAAAAACTGTTTTTT.